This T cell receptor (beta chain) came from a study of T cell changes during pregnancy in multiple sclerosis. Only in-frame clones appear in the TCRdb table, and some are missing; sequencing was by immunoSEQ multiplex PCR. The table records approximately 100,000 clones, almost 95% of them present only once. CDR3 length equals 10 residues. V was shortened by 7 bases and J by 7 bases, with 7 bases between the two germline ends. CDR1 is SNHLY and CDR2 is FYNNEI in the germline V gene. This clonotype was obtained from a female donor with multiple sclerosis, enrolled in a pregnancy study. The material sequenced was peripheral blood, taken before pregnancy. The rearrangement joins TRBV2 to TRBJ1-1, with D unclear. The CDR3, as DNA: TGTGCCAGCACCAGGAATGAAGCTTTCTTT. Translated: CASTRNEAFF.